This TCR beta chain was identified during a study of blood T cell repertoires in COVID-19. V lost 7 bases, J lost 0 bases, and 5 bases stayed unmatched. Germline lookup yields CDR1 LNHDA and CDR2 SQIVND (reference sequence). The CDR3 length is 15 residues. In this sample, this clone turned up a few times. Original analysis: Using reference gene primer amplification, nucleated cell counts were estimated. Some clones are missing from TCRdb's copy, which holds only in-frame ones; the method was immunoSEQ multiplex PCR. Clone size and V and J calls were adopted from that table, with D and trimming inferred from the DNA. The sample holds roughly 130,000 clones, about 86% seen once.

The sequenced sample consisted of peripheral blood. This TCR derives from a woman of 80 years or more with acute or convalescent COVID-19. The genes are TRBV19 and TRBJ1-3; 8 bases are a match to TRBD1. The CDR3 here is CASTKGQASGNTIYF. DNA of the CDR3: TGTGCCAGTACCAAGGGACAGGCCTCTGGAAACACCATATATTTT.